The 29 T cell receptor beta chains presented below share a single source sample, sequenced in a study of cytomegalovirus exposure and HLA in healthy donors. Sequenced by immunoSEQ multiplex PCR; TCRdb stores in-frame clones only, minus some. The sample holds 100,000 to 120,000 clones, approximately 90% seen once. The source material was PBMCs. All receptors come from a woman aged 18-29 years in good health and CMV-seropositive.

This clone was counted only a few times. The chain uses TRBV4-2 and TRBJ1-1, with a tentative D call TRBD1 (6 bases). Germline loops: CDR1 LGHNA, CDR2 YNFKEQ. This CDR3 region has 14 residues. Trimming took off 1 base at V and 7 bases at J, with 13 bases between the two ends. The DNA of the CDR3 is TGTGCCAGCAGCCAAGGTCCAGGGGAGAGTGAAGCTTTCTTT. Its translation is CASSQGPGESEAFF.

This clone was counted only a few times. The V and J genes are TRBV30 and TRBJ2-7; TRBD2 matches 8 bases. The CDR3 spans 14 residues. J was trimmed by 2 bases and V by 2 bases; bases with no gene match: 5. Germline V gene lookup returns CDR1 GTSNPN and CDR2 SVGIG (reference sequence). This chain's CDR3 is CAWSRDGGAYEQYF. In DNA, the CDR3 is TGTGCCTGGAGTCGAGACGGGGGGGCCTACGAGCAGTACTTC.

This CDR3 is CASSFINSLLNYGYTF. The DNA of the CDR3 is TGTGCCAGCAGCTTTATAAACAGCCTCCTCAACTATGGCTACACCTTC. V usage is TRBV28 and J usage is TRBJ1-2; D ambiguous. Germline values: CDR1 MDHEN, CDR2 SYDVKM. With 6 bases removed from V and 2 bases from J, the gap between germline ends came to 19 bases. The CDR3 is 16 amino acids.

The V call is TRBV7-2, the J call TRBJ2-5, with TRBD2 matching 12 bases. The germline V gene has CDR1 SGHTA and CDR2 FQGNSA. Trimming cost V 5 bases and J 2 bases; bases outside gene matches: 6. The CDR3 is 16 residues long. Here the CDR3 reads CASSIPGTSGQETQYF. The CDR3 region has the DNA TGTGCCAGCAGCATACCCGGGACTAGCGGGCAAGAGACCCAGTACTTC.

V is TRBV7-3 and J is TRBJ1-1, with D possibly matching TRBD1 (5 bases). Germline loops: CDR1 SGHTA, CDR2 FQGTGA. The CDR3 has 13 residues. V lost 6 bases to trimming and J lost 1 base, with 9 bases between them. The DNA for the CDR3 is TGTGCCAGCAGTTCAGGGCCGAACACTGAAGCTTTCTTT. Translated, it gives CASSSGPNTEAFF.

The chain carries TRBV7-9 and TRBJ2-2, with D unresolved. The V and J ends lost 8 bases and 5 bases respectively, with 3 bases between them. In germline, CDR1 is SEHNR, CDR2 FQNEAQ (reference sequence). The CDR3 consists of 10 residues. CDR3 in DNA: TGTGCCAGCCAAACCGGGGAGCTGTTTTTT. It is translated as CASQTGELFF.

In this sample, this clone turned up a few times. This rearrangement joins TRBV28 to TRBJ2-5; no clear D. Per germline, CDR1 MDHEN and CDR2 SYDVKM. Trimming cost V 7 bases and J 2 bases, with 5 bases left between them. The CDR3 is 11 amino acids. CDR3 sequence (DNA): TGTGCCAGCACCTTGCAAGAGACCCAGTACTTC. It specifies CASTLQETQYF.

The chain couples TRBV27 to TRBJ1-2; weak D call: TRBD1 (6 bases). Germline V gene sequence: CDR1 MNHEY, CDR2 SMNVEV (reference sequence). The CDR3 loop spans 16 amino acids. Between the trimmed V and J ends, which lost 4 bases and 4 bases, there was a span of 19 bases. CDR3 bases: TGTGCCAGCAGTTCCTCGGCTGAGCAGGGGATCTATGGCTACACCTTC. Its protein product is CASSSSAEQGIYGYTF.

In nucleotides, the CDR3 is TGTGCCAGCAGGGGGCTCAGGAGGCGGGGTGGGGCGGATACGCAGTATTTT. Its protein is CASRGLRRRGGADTQYF. The genes are TRBV4-2 and TRBJ2-3, with D possibly TRBD2 on 6 matching bases. The CDR3 is 17 amino acids. V was pared by 6 bases and J by 6 bases, with 25 bases between. Germline CDR1 and CDR2: LGHNA and YNFKEQ.

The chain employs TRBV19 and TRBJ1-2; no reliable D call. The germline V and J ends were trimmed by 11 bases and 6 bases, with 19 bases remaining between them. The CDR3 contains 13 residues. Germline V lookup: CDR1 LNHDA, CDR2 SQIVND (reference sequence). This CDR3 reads CAGMGREGDGYTF. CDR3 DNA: TGTGCCGGCATGGGGAGGGAGGGAGATGGCTACACCTTC. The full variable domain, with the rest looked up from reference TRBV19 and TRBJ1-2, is DGGITQSPKYLFRKEGQNVTLSCEQNLNHDAMYWYRQDPGQGLRLIYYSQIVNDFQKGDIAEGYSVSREKKESFPLTVTSAQKNPTAFYLCAGMGREGDGYTFGSGTRLTVV.

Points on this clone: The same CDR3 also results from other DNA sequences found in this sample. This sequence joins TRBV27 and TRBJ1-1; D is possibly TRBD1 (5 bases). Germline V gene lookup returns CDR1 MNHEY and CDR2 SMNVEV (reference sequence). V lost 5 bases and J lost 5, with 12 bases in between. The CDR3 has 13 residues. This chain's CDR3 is CASSPLRGTEAFF. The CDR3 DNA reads TGTGCCAGCAGTCCCCTCCGGGGGACTGAAGCTTTCTTT.

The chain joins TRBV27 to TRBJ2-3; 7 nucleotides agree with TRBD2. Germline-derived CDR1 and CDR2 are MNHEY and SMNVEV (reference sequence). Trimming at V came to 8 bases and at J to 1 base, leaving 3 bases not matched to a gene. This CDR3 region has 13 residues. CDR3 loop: CASLAGGTDTQYF. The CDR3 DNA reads TGTGCCAGCCTGGCGGGAGGCACAGATACGCAGTATTTT.

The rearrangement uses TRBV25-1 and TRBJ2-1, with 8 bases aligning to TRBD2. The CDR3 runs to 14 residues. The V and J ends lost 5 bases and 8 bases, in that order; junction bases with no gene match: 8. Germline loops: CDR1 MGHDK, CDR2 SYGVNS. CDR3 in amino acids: CASSRSGSRDEQFF. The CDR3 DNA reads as TGTGCCAGCAGTCGCAGCGGGAGTCGGGATGAGCAGTTCTTC.

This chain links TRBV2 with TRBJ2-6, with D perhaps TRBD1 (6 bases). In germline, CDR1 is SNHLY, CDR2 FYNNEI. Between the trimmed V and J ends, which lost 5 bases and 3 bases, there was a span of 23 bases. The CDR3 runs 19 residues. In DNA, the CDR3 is TGTGCCAGCAGTCCTGAACAGGGACGCCTTGATTTTGGGGCCAACGTCCTGACTTTC. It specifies CASSPEQGRLDFGANVLTF.

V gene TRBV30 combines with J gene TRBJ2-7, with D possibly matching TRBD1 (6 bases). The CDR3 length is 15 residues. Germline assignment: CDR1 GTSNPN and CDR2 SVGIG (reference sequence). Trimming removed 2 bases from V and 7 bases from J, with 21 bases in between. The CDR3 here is CAWSPFGTLAAEQYF. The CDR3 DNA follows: TGTGCCTGGAGTCCATTTGGGACACTCGCGGCGGAGCAGTACTTC.

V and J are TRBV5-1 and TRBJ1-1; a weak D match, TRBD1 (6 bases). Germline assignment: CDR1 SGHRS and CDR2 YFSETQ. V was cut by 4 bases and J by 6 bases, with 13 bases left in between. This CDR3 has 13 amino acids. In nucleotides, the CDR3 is TGCGCCAGCAGCCGGGGGGCAGGGTCTGAAGCTTTCTTT. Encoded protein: CASSRGAGSEAFF.

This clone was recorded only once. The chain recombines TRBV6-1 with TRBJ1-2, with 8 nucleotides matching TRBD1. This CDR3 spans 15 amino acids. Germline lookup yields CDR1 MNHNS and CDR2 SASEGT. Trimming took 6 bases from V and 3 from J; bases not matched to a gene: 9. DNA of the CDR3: TGTGCCAGCAGCCCTGGACAGGGTGGGGACTATGGCTACACCTTC. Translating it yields CASSPGQGGDYGYTF.

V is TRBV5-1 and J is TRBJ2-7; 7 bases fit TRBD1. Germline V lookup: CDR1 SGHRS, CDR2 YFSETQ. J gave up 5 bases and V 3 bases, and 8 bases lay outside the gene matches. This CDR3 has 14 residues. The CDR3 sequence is CASSSTGQRNEQYF. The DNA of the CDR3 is TGCGCCAGCAGCTCGACAGGGCAGAGAAACGAGCAGTACTTC. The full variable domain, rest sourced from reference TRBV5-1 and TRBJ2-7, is KAGVTQTPRYLIKTRGQQVTLSCSPISGHRSVSWYQQTPGQGLQFLFEYFSETQRNKGNFPGRFSGRQFSNSRSEMNVSTLELGDSALYLCASSSTGQRNEQYFGPGTRLTVT.

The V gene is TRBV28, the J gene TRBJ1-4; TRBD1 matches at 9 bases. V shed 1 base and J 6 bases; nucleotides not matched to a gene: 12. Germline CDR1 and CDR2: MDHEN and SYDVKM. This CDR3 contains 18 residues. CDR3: CASSLYYPPTGGYEKLFF. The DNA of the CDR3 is TGTGCCAGCAGTTTATACTATCCCCCGACAGGGGGGTATGAAAAACTGTTTTTT.

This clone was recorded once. This chain's CDR3 is CASSQEVDSGGAQFF. CDR3 in DNA: TGCGCCAGCAGCCAAGAAGTCGACAGCGGGGGGGCTCAGTTCTTC. The V gene is TRBV4-1, the J gene TRBJ2-1, with 10 bases that match TRBD2. V dropped 0 bases and J dropped 13; count of bases not matched to a gene: 9. This CDR3 is 15 amino acids long. The germline CDR1 and CDR2 sequences are MGHRA and YSYEKL.

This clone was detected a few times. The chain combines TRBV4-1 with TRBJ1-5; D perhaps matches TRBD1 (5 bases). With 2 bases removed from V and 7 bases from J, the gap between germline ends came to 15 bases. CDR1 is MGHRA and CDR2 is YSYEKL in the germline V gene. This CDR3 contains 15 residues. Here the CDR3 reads CASSQQFTGSQPQHF. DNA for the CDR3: TGCGCCAGCAGCCAACAATTCACAGGATCCCAGCCCCAGCATTTT.

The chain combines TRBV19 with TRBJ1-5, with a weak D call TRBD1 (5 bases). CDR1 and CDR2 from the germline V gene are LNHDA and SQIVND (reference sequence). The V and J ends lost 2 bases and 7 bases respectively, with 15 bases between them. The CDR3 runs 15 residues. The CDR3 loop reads CASSIWGPTGQPQHF. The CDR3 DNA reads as TGTGCCAGTAGTATATGGGGCCCCACCGGGCAGCCCCAGCATTTT.

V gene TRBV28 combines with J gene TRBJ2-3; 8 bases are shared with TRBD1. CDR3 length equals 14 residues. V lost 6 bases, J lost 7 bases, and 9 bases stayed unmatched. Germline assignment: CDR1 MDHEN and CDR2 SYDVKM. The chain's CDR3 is CASRPSYRGYTQYF. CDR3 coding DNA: TGTGCCAGCAGACCCTCCTACAGGGGGTATACGCAGTATTTT.

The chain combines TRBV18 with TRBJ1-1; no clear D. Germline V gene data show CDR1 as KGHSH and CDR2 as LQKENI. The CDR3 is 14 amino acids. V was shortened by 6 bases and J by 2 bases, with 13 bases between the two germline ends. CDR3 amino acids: CASSENTGNTEAFF. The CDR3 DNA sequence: TGTGCCAGCTCCGAAAACACGGGTAACACTGAAGCTTTCTTT.

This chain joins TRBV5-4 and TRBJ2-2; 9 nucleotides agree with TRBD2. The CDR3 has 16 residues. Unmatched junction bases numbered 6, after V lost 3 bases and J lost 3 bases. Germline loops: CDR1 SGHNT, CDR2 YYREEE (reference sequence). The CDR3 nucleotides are TGTGCCAGCAGCTCCGGGCTAGCGGGGCACACCGGGGAGCTGTTTTTT. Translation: CASSSGLAGHTGELFF.

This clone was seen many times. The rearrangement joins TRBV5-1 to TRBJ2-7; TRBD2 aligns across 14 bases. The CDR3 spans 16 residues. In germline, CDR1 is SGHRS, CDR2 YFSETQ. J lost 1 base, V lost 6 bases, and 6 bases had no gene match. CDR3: CASTGLAGGRSYEQYF. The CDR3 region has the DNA TGCGCCAGCACCGGACTAGCGGGGGGCCGTTCCTACGAGCAGTACTTC.

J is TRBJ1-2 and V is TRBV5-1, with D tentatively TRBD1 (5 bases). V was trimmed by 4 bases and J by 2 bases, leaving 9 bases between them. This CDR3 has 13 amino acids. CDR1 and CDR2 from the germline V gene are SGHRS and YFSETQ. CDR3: CASSLDRNYGYTF. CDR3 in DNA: TGCGCCAGCAGCCTAGACAGAAACTATGGCTACACCTTC.

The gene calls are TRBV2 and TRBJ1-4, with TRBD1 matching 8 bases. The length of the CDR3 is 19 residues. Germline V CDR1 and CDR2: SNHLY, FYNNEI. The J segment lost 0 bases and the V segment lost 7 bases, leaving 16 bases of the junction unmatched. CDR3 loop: CASTRIRTGSSATNEKLFF. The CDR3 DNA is TGTGCCAGCACTAGGATCCGGACAGGGAGCTCTGCAACTAATGAAAAACTGTTTTTT.

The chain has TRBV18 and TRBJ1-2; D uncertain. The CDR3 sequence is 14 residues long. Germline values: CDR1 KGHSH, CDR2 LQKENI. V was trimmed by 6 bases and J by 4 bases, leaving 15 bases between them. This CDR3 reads CASSPSGSGYGYTF. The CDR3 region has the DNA TGTGCCAGCTCTCCTTCGGGGAGTGGCTATGGCTACACCTTC. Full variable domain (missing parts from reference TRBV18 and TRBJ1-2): NAGVMQNPRHLVRRRGQEARLRCSPMKGHSHVYWYRQLPEEGLKFMVYLQKENIIDESGMPKERFSAEFPKEGPSILRIQQVVRGDSAAYFCASSPSGSGYGYTFGSGTRLTVV.